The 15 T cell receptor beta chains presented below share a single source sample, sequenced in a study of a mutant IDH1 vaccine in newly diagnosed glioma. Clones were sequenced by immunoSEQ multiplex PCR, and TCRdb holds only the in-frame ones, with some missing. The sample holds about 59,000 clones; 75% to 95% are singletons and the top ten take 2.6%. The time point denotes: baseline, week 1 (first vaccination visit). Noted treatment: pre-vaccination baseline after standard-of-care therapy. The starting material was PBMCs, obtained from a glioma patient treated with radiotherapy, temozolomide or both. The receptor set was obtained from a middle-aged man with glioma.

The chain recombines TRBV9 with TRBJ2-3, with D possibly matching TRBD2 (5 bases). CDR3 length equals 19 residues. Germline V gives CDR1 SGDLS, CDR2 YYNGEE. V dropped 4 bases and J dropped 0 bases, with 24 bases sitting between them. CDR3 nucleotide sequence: TGTGCCAGCAGCCCCAGAGGACGGAGCGGATGGACTAGCACAGATACGCAGTATTTT. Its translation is CASSPRGRSGWTSTDTQYF. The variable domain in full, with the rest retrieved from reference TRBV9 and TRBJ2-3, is DSGVTQTPKHLITATGQRVTLRCSPRSGDLSVYWYQQSLDQGLQFLIQYYNGEERAKGNILERFSAQQFPDLHSELNLSSLELGDSALYFCASSPRGRSGWTSTDTQYFGPGTRLTVL.

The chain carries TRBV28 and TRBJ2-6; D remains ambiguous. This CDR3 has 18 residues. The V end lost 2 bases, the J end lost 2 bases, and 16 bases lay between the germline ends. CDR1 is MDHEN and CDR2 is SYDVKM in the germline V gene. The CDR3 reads CASSLPDGMGTGANVLTF. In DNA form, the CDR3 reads TGTGCCAGCAGTTTACCGGACGGTATGGGGACTGGGGCCAACGTCCTGACTTTC.

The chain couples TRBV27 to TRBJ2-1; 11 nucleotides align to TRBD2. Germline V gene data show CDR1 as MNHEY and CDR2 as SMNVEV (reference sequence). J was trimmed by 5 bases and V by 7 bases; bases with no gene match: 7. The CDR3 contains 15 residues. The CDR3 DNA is TGTGCCAGCAAACTAGCGGGAGAGGGGAACAATGAGCAGTTCTTC. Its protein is CASKLAGEGNNEQFF.

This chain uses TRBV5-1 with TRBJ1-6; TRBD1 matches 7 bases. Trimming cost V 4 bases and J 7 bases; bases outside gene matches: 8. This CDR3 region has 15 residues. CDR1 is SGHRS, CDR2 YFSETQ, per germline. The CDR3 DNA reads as TGCGCCAGCAGCCTGGAGGGACAGCCGAATTCACCCCTCCACTTT. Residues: CASSLEGQPNSPLHF. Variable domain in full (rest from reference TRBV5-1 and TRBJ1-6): KAGVTQTPRYLIKTRGQQVTLSCSPISGHRSVSWYQQTPGQGLQFLFEYFSETQRNKGNFPGRFSGRQFSNSRSEMNVSTLELGDSALYLCASSLEGQPNSPLHFGNGTRLTVT.

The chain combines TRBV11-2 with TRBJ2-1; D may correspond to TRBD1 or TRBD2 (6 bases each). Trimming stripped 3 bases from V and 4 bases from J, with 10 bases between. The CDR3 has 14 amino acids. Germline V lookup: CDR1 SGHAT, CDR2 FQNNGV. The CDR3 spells CASSLEGGYNEQFF. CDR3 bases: TGTGCCAGCAGCTTGGAGGGGGGTTACAATGAGCAGTTCTTC.

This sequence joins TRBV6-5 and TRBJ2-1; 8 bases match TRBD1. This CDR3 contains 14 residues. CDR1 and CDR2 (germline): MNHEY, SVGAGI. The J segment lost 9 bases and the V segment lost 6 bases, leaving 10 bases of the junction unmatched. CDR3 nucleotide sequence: TGTGCCAGCAGCCCTGACAGGGGAGTAGGTGAGCAGTTCTTC. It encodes CASSPDRGVGEQFF.

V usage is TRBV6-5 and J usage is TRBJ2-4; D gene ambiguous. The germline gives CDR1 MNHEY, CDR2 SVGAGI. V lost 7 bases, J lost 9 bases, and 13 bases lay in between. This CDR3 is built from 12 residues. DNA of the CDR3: TGTGCCAGCACCACACCAGGCAGCATTCAGTACTTC. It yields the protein CASTTPGSIQYF.

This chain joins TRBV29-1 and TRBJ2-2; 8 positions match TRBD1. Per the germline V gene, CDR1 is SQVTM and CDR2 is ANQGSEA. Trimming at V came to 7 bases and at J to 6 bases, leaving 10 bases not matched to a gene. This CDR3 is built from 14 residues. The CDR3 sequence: CSGTGTGYAGELFF. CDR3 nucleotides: TGCAGCGGCACCGGGACAGGATACGCCGGGGAGCTGTTTTTT.

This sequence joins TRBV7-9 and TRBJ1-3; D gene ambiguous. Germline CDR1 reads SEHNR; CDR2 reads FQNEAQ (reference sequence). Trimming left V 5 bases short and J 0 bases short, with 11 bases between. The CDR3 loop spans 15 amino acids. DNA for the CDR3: TGTGCCAGCAGCCTAACATCCCGCTCTGGAAACACCATATATTTT. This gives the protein CASSLTSRSGNTIYF.

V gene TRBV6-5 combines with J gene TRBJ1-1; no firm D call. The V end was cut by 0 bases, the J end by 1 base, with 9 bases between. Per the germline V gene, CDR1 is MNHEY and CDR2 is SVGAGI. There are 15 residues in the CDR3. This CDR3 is CASSYSFGGNTEAFF. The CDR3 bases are TGTGCCAGCAGTTACTCGTTTGGAGGGAACACTGAAGCTTTCTTT.

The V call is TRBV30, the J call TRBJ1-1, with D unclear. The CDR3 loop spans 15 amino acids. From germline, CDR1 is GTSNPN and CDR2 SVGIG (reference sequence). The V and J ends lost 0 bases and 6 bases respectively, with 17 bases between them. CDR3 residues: CAWSVLGRTVAEAFF. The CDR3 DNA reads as TGTGCCTGGAGTGTACTAGGACGGACCGTCGCTGAAGCTTTCTTT.

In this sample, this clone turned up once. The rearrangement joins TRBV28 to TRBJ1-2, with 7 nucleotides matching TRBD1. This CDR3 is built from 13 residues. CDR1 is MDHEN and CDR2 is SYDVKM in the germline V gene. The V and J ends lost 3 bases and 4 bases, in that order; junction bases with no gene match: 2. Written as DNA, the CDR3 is TGTGCCAGCAGTTTTGGGACAGCCTATGGCTACACCTTC. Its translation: CASSFGTAYGYTF.

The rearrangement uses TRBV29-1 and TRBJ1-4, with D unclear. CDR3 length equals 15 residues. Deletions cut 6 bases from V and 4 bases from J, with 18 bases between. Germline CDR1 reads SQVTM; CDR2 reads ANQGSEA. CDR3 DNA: TGCAGCGTAACAGAGTCGGGTCGGGGTAATGAAAAACTGTTTTTT. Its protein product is CSVTESGRGNEKLFF.

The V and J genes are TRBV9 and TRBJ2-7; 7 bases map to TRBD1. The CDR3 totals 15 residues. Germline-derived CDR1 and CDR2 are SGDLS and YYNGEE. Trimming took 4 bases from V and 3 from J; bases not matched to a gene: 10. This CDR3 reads CASSPRQGFGYEQYF. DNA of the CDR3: TGTGCCAGCAGCCCCAGACAGGGATTCGGCTACGAGCAGTACTTC.

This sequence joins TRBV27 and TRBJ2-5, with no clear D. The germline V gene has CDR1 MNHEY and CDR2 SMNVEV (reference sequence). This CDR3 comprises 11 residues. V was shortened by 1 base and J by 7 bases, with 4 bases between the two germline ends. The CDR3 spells CASSLYGTQYF. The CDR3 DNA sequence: TGTGCCAGCAGTTTATATGGGACCCAGTACTTC.